This TCR beta chain originates from a study of blood T cell repertoires in COVID-19. Study at large: Samples representing acute and convalescent COVID-19 were sourced from the United States, Italy and Spain. T cells, B-cell-depleted T cells, or PBMCs provided the cDNA or gDNA that served as material.

This clone showed up just once. The protocol was immunoSEQ multiplex PCR, while the TCRdb copy is restricted to in-frame clones and leaves out a portion. The profile shows 45,000 to 50,000 clones, over 75% of them singletons. Losses at the gene ends were 7 bases for V and 4 bases for J; bases not matched to a gene: 8. CDR1 and CDR2 (germline): SGDLS, YYNGEE. The CDR3 runs to 14 residues. The sequenced sample was peripheral blood. V is TRBV9 and J is TRBJ2-7, with 10 nucleotides matching TRBD1. This receptor was identified in a woman aged 80 or over with COVID-19, enrolled during active disease. CDR3 nucleotides: TGTGCCAGCTCTCCCGGACAGGGGGGTTACGAGCAGTACTTC. Translating gives CASSPGQGGYEQYF. The whole variable domain, filled in from reference TRBV9 and TRBJ2-7, reads DSGVTQTPKHLITATGQRVTLRCSPRSGDLSVYWYQQSLDQGLQFLIQYYNGEERAKGNILERFSAQQFPDLHSELNLSSLELGDSALYFCASSPGQGGYEQYFGPGTRLTVT.